The following is a TCR beta chain sequence with its context. The junction and the germline gene differ at one end; a read error may be behind it. The sample originates from a study of cytomegalovirus exposure and HLA in healthy donors. Both 60 Vbeta primers and 13 Jbeta primers went into the PCR. Clones were read by immunoSEQ multiplex PCR, and TCRdb kept only the in-frame ones, dropping some. The repertoire holds under 150,000 clones, with 70% to 85% as singletons. The germline gives CDR1 MDHEN, CDR2 SYDVKM. The CDR3 is made up of 12 amino acids. Each donor's status was that of a healthy bone marrow donor.

Sequencing used PBMCs. The gene calls are TRBV28 and TRBJ1-2; perhaps TRBD1 as D (6 bases). This TCR was recovered from a male donor in good health and CMV-seronegative. As DNA, the CDR3 is TGTGCCAGCAGTCCAGGACAGAAAGCCTACTCCTTC. Translating gives CASSPGQKAYSF.